A selection of T cell receptor beta chains follows, all from one sample in a study of preoperative IRX-2 immunotherapy in early breast cancer. Assay used: immunoSEQ multiplex PCR; TCRdb lists only in-frame clones, some missing. The sample shows 25,000 to 30,000 clones, 82% of them seen only once. Sampling was done from a patient treated with IRX-2 immunotherapy. All receptors derive from a human donor with breast cancer. The CDR3 runs from the conserved cysteine through the conserved F or W. Size values are once, few and many counts, or a class for expanded clones, and some rows have none.

length	size	V	J	CDR3
14	NA	TRBV28	TRBJ1-1	CASSRDTMNTEAFF
14	NA	TRBV19	TRBJ2-7	CASSIGLVLGEQYF
14	NA	TRBV7-5	TRBJ2-3	CASSYSTGADTQYF
15	NA	TRBV6-8	TRBJ1-3	CASSVQGVGGNTIYF
12	NA	TRBV19	TRBJ1-5	CASRTRGQPQHF
18	once	TRBV23-1	TRBJ1-6	CASITGGEYASYNSPLHF
15	NA	TRBV29-1	TRBJ1-5	CSVSGTGGRNQPQHF
13	NA	TRBV28	TRBJ1-1	CASYGSFRTEAFF
14	few	TRBV28	TRBJ1-3	CASRGGTRGNTIYF
15	NA	TRBV5-1	TRBJ2-7	CASSRLVGGQDEQYF
14	NA	TRBV6-8	TRBJ2-1	CASSLGLVYNEQFF
17	NA	TRBV6-4	TRBJ2-2	CASSETGTSGLAGELFF
16	NA	TRBV28	TRBJ2-5	CASNQRAGGSGETQYF
13	NA	TRBV10-2	TRBJ1-1	CASRARGGLEAFF
16	NA	TRBV7-6	TRBJ2-7	CASSSVLAGASWEQYF
14	NA	TRBV5-1	TRBJ1-3	CASSPGGLGNTIYF
16	NA	TRBV28	TRBJ2-1	CASSLLRTGGYNEQFF
14	NA	TRBV6-8	TRBJ1-1	CATGGGTTITEAFF
14	NA	TRBV19	TRBJ2-1	CASTGTGFYNEQFF
16	NA	TRBV11-3	TRBJ2-5	CASSPGRAGGEETQYF
14	once	TRBV11-3	TRBJ2-7	CASSLWQGPYEQYF
16	NA	TRBV7-1	TRBJ2-2	CASIQFGGMDGGELFF
14	NA	TRBV6-8	TRBJ2-7	CASSRTGTGYEQYF
17	once	TRBV28	TRBJ2-7	CASSLLVGKILSYEQYF
16	NA	TRBV15	TRBJ1-4	CATSRDSYRGNEKLFF
15	NA	TRBV18	TRBJ1-4	CASSPRGTINEKLFF
16	NA	TRBV7-1	TRBJ2-5	CASSLGGGSAQETQYF
13	once	TRBV6-8	TRBJ2-2	CATRGVSTGELFF
14	NA	TRBV7-1	TRBJ2-7	CASSLVGGSYEQYF
12	once	TRBV19	TRBJ2-5	CASSKRGETQYF
12	NA	TRBV6-8	TRBJ1-5	CASSVDRRTQHF
13	NA	TRBV7-1	TRBJ2-1	CASSLVPYNEQFF
18	NA	TRBV28	TRBJ2-1	CASSLSLGRTSSYNEQFF
15	NA	TRBV19	TRBJ1-5	CASSMGARDGQPQHF
16	NA	TRBV11-3	TRBJ1-6	CASSLGVATGNSPLHF
14	NA	TRBV4-1	TRBJ1-5	CASSQGTVNQPQHF
14	NA	TRBV2	TRBJ2-1	CASSAMTGPNEQFF
14	NA	TRBV28	TRBJ2-7	CASTQGRTSYEQYF
13	NA	TRBV19	TRBJ1-6	CASSSGAGSPLHF
14	NA	TRBV6-8	TRBJ1-4	CASSSGLYNEKLFF
15	NA	TRBV19	TRBJ2-3	CASSILGLGADTQYF
14	once	TRBV19	TRBJ1-6	CASSSQGANSPLHF
13	NA	TRBV28	TRBJ1-2	CASSLFGGYGYTF
17	few	TRBV6-8	TRBJ1-5	CASMGGGIGQGNQPQHF
14	NA	TRBV11-3	TRBJ1-1	CASSLKGGSTEAFF
14	NA	TRBV6-8	TRBJ2-7	CATRRGTDSYEQYF
15	NA	TRBV1	TRBJ2-1	CASSQEQGIADEQFF
16	NA	TRBV11-3	TRBJ2-3	CASSQGPGPSTDTQYF
19	NA	TRBV15	TRBJ1-2	CATSRVRGVGDRGQVGYTF
14	NA	TRBV5-1	TRBJ2-1	CASSLALAYNEQFF